This T cell receptor beta chain stems from a study of blood T cell repertoires in COVID-19. Turning to the study itself: Researchers got acute and convalescent COVID-19 samples from the United States, Italy and Spain. PBMCs, B-cell-depleted T cells, or T cells provided the cDNA or gDNA that made up the material.

V was pared by 0 bases and J by 5 bases, with 9 bases between. Per germline, CDR1 SGHKS and CDR2 YYEKEE (reference sequence). CDR3 length: 14 amino acids. Authors' data handling: The authors estimated nucleated cell counts from reference gene primer amplification. Method: immunoSEQ multiplex PCR; TCRdb's copy keeps in-frame clones and lacks some. V and J calls and clone size come straight from that table; D and trimming were deduced from the DNA. Of about 150,000 clones detected, roughly 80% appear once; the ten largest clones hold roughly 29%. Sample: peripheral blood. This chain connects TRBV5-5 to TRBJ1-5; maybe TRBD1 (6 bases). The origin of this receptor is a woman aged 55-75 years with acute or convalescent COVID-19. CDR3 in amino acids: CASSLGDIYQPQHF. The DNA of the CDR3 is TGTGCCAGCAGCTTGGGGGACATTTATCAGCCCCAGCATTTT.